This T cell receptor beta chain was observed in a study of shared clonotypes between healthy human individuals. Broader study findings: Researchers found naive subsets generally carried larger estimated richness than memory subsets.

To note about this clone: The antigen is undetermined.

CDR1 is MGHDK and CDR2 is SYGVNS in the germline V gene. The V end was cut by 3 bases, the J end by 2 bases, with 12 bases between. The CDR3 has 15 residues. Profiling relied on immunoSEQ multiplex PCR, and the TCRdb table lists in-frame clones only, not all of them. The data hold around 1.6 million clones, with about 98% observed a single time. The rearrangement uses TRBV25-1 and TRBJ2-3, with D uncertain. The receptor's source is a man in his thirties or forties in good health. Sequenced input: naive CD4+ T cells sorted from blood. The subset denotes: CD45RA+ positively selected. CDR3 amino acids: CASSDALPSTDTQYF. For the CDR3, the DNA is TGTGCCAGCAGTGATGCCCTCCCATCCACAGATACGCAGTATTTT.